Listed below are T cell receptor beta chains from one sample, sequenced in a study of cytomegalovirus exposure and HLA in healthy donors. The method was immunoSEQ multiplex PCR; TCRdb's version includes in-frame clones alone and lacks a portion of them. Recorded for this sample: about 190,000 clones. Sequencing used PBMCs. These receptors all stem from a woman aged 25 to 39 in good health and CMV-seropositive. Each CDR3 is given with its conserved first and last residue. Each record gives: J gene, D gene, V gene, CDR3 DNA, CDR3 protein. The D gene is left open where the match is weak.

TRBJ1-1	NA	TRBV6-4	TGTGCCAGCAGCGCAGACAGAGACACTGAGGCTTTCTTT	CASSADRDTEAFF
TRBJ2-5	TRBD2	TRBV2	TGTGCCAGCAGTGAGGTAGCGGGGGGGCCGGGGGAGACCCAGTACTTC	CASSEVAGGPGETQYF
TRBJ1-1	TRBD1	TRBV6-6	TGTGCCAGCAGTTACTTGCAGGGGGACACTGAAGCTTTCTTT	CASSYLQGDTEAFF
TRBJ1-5	NA	TRBV18	TGTGCCAGCTCACCCCCGGGGGGGGTCAATCAGCCCCAGCATTTT	CASSPPGGVNQPQHF
TRBJ2-5	NA	TRBV28	TGTGCCAGCAGTCCCGGTTTTCCCCAAGAGACCCAGTACTTC	CASSPGFPQETQYF
TRBJ2-7	NA	TRBV5-1	TGCGCCAGCAGCCAGGAACGATCGAGCTACGAGCAGTACTTC	CASSQERSSYEQYF
TRBJ1-4	TRBD1	TRBV5-1	TGCGCCAGCAGCTTTCGGGACAGTGCTCCCCAGGGGGAAAAACTGTTTTTT	CASSFRDSAPQGEKLFF
TRBJ1-2	NA	TRBV6-5	TGTGCCAGCAGGGGGGGGGAGGGGCTGCATGGCTACACCTTC	CASRGGEGLHGYTF
TRBJ1-5	NA	TRBV29-1	TGCAGCGTTAAACAGGGTAATCAGCCCCAGCATTTT	CSVKQGNQPQHF
TRBJ2-5	TRBD2	TRBV28	TGTGCCAGCAGTTCTGGGACTAGCGGGACCGGAGGGACCCAGTACTTC	CASSSGTSGTGGTQYF
TRBJ2-3	TRBD2	TRBV15	TGTGCCACCAGCAGAGTACTAGCGGGGGCCCTCAGCACAGATACGCAGTATTTT	CATSRVLAGALSTDTQYF
TRBJ1-4	NA	TRBV7-2	TGTGCCAGCAGCGCCCGAGGTGAAAAACTGTTTTTT	CASSARGEKLFF
TRBJ2-7	NA	TRBV5-6	TGTGCCAGCAGCGGGACAAACTGGGCCTACGAGCAGTACTTC	CASSGTNWAYEQYF
TRBJ2-3	NA	TRBV19	TGTGCCAGTAGTACCTTCCAGGGCACAGATACGCAGTATTTT	CASSTFQGTDTQYF
TRBJ2-2	TRBD1	TRBV6-5	TGTGCCAGCAGTTACGCCCGACAGGGGGGCACCGGGGAGCTGTTTTTT	CASSYARQGGTGELFF
TRBJ2-1	NA	TRBV6-1	TGTGCCAGCGGGTACAGGAGCTCCTACAATGAGCAGTTCTTC	CASGYRSSYNEQFF
TRBJ1-1	TRBD1	TRBV2	TGTGCCAACCTCGGGACAGGCAGGTTCGGTGAAGCTTTCTTT	CANLGTGRFGEAFF
TRBJ1-2	TRBD1	TRBV7-9	TGTGCCAGCAGTTTGGACAGGGGACCAGGCTACACCTTC	CASSLDRGPGYTF
TRBJ2-2	NA	TRBV27	TGTGCCAGCAGTGAAATGACTGCGACCGGGGAGCTGTTTTTT	CASSEMTATGELFF
TRBJ2-7	NA	TRBV30	TGTGCCTGGAGTGGGGCAGGGTGGTACGAGCAGTACTTC	CAWSGAGWYEQYF
TRBJ1-1	NA	TRBV5-1	TGCGCCAGCAGCCCGGGATGGGGGGACACTGAAGCTTTCTTT	CASSPGWGDTEAFF
TRBJ2-3	TRBD1	TRBV28	TGTGCCAGCAGCAGGACAGGGGGAAGCACAGATACGCAGTATTTT	CASSRTGGSTDTQYF
TRBJ2-1	NA	TRBV15	TGTGCCACCAGCAGCGACGGGACTCTCATTCGGTTCTTC	CATSSDGTLIRFF
TRBJ1-2	TRBD1	TRBV28	TGTGCCAGCAATCCCTCCCGGGACAGGGGTATCTATGGCTACACCTTC	CASNPSRDRGIYGYTF
TRBJ1-2	NA	TRBV7-2	TGTGCCAGCAGCTCCGCACCCGGACAGTCGATCGGCTACACCTTC	CASSSAPGQSIGYTF
TRBJ2-7	TRBD1	TRBV2	TGTGCCAGAGCCGGGACAGGGGGCCGGGAGCAGTACTTC	CARAGTGGREQYF
TRBJ2-7	NA	TRBV19	TGTGCCAGTAGTATACTCGATACGGGACACCGGAACGAGCAGTACTTC	CASSILDTGHRNEQYF
TRBJ1-2	NA	TRBV30	TGTGCCTGCACCACAGGGATCTCCAACTATGGCTACACCTTC	CACTTGISNYGYTF
TRBJ2-7	TRBD2	TRBV2	TGTGCCAGCAGGGTGCTAGCGGGAGACTCCTACGAGCAGTACTTC	CASRVLAGDSYEQYF
TRBJ2-3	NA	TRBV7-7	TGTGCCAGCAGCTTATCGCTTGCGGGTTCCACAGATACGCAGTATTTT	CASSLSLAGSTDTQYF
TRBJ1-2	TRBD1	TRBV30	TGTGCCTGGAGTGCGAGGACAGGGGGCGCCGACTATGGCTACACCTTC	CAWSARTGGADYGYTF
TRBJ1-5	TRBD1	TRBV19	TGTGCCAGTAGTGCAGGACAGGGTGGACAGCCCCAGCATTTT	CASSAGQGGQPQHF
TRBJ1-5	NA	TRBV6-1	TGTGCCAGCAGTGAAGTCCCCAGCGCCAATCAGCCCCAGCATTTT	CASSEVPSANQPQHF
TRBJ2-3	TRBD2	TRBV7-2	TGTGCCAGCAGCTCCGGGACTAATACGCAGTATTTT	CASSSGTNTQYF
TRBJ1-2	NA	TRBV6-1	TGTGCCAGCAGTCCAAACTTGGGACTGAACTATGGCTACACCTTC	CASSPNLGLNYGYTF
TRBJ2-3	NA	TRBV5-4	TGTGCCAGCAGCACTGCCCGGGACACCAATACGCAGTATTTT	CASSTARDTNTQYF
TRBJ2-3	TRBD1	TRBV29-1	TGCAGCGTCCTTCTAGGGGGCGCGGGCACAGATACGCAGTATTTT	CSVLLGGAGTDTQYF
TRBJ1-3	NA	TRBV2	TGTGCCAGCAGTTGGAGTGATAGCTCTGGAAACACCATATATTTT	CASSWSDSSGNTIYF
TRBJ2-1	NA	TRBV4-3	TGCGCCAGCAGCCAAGAAAGAGGGGGCAATGAGCAGTTCTTC	CASSQERGGNEQFF
TRBJ2-5	TRBD1	TRBV28	TGTGCCAGCACTATTGGACAGGGCTACCAAGAGACCCAGTACTTC	CASTIGQGYQETQYF
TRBJ2-2	NA	TRBV7-9	TGTGCCAGCAGAACTCTAACAGGAGACACCGGGGAGCTGTTTTTT	CASRTLTGDTGELFF
TRBJ2-2	TRBD1	TRBV11-3	TGTGCCAGCAGCTGGACAGGGACTAACACCGGGGAGCTGTTTTTT	CASSWTGTNTGELFF
TRBJ2-7	TRBD1	TRBV4-1	TGCGCCAGCAGCCAAGAAGGGACAGTCACCTACGAGCAGTACTTC	CASSQEGTVTYEQYF
TRBJ2-5	NA	TRBV28	TGTGCCAGCAGTTTTGCGGACCAAGAGACCCAGTACTTC	CASSFADQETQYF
TRBJ1-2	NA	TRBV29-1	TGCAGCGTCTCCATACAGGGTTATGGCTACACCTTC	CSVSIQGYGYTF
TRBJ2-7	NA	TRBV7-2	TGTGCCAGCAACACAGGGTTTCAATACGAGCAGTACTTC	CASNTGFQYEQYF
TRBJ1-6	TRBD1	TRBV5-1	TGCGCCAGCAGCCGCACAACTACAGGGGACTCACCCCTCCACTTT	CASSRTTTGDSPLHF
TRBJ1-1	TRBD1	TRBV7-8	TGTGCCAGCAGCTTAAGAGTAGGGACAGGGGTCACTGAAGCTTTCTTT	CASSLRVGTGVTEAFF
TRBJ2-1	NA	TRBV5-1	TGCGCCAGCAGCTCGACGCGGGGCGGGGCCCGCTCCTACAATGAGCAGTTCTTC	CASSSTRGGARSYNEQFF
TRBJ2-7	TRBD2	TRBV7-2	TGTGCCAGCAGCTTGGGACTAGCGGGAGACGAGCAGTACTTC	CASSLGLAGDEQYF
TRBJ1-1	TRBD1	TRBV15	TGTGCCACCAGAGGAGGGGGCGCTGCTACTGAAGCTTTCTTT	CATRGGGAATEAFF
TRBJ2-1	TRBD2	TRBV11-2	TGTGCCAGCAGCTTAGCCACTAGCGCGGGGGAGCAGTTCTTC	CASSLATSAGEQFF
TRBJ1-2	NA	TRBV15	TGTGCCACCAGCAGAGATTTCCTAACTAACTATGGCTACACCTTC	CATSRDFLTNYGYTF
TRBJ1-4	NA	TRBV19	TGTGCCAGTAGTATAAAATCACAGTATGAAAAACTGTTTTTT	CASSIKSQYEKLFF
TRBJ2-7	NA	TRBV10-1	TGCGCCAGCAGTGAGTCCACCTACGAGCAGTACTTC	CASSESTYEQYF
TRBJ2-7	TRBD1	TRBV6-5	TGTGCCAGCAGCCGACAGGGGAGCTCCTACGAGCAGTACTTC	CASSRQGSSYEQYF
TRBJ2-1	TRBD1	TRBV10-1	TGCGCCACCTTGACAGGGGTCAATGAGCAGTTCTTC	CATLTGVNEQFF